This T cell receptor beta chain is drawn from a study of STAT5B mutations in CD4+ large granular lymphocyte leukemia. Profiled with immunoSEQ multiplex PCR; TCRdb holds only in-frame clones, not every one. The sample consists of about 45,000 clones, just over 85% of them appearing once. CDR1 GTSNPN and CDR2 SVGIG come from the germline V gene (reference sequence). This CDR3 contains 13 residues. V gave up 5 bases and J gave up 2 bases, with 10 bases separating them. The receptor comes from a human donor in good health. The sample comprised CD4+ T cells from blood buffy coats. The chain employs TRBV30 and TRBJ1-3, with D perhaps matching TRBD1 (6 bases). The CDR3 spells CAWATGTGNTIYF. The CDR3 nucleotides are TGTGCCTGGGCAACAGGGACTGGAAACACCATATATTTT.